This passage covers 5 T cell receptor beta chains from one sample sequenced in a study of radiation and T cells in renal cell carcinoma. The repertoire was sequenced with immunoSEQ multiplex PCR; TCRdb's copy has only in-frame clones and lacks some. The data show some 120,000 clones, more than 70% seen once. Stated time point: blood 2 weeks post-SBRT. Treatment reported: 15 Gy SBRT to primary tumor, nephrectomy 4 weeks later. Specimen: blood, collected from a patient whose treatment included radiotherapy and nephrectomy. Receptors originate from a woman aged 65 to 85 with renal cell carcinoma.

This clone was seen just once. V is TRBV18 and J is TRBJ2-7, with D possibly TRBD2 on 5 matching bases. Germline-derived CDR1 and CDR2 are KGHSH and LQKENI. Trimming took off 3 bases at V and 3 bases at J, with 9 bases between the two ends. This CDR3 is 13 amino acids long. Written as DNA, the CDR3 is TGTGCCAGCTCACCCGGGGAAGACTACGAGCAGTACTTC. This sequence encodes CASSPGEDYEQYF.

The chain carries TRBV5-5 and TRBJ2-2; 11 nucleotides agree with TRBD2. V dropped 6 bases and J dropped 6; count of bases not matched to a gene: 7. CDR3 size: 15 residues. The germline V gene has CDR1 SGHKS and CDR2 YYEKEE (reference sequence). The CDR3 here is CASTLAGGFAGELFF. The CDR3 DNA sequence: TGTGCCAGCACTCTAGCGGGGGGATTCGCCGGGGAGCTGTTTTTT. Based on the CDR3 plus reference TRBV5-5 and TRBJ2-2, the full variable domain is DAGVTQSPTHLIKTRGQQVTLRCSPISGHKSVSWYQQVLGQGPQFIFQYYEKEERGRGNFPDRFSARQFPNYSSELNVNALLLGDSALYLCASTLAGGFAGELFFGEGSRLTVL.

The rearrangement joins TRBV7-9 to TRBJ2-7; D unresolved. The CDR3 consists of 14 residues. V was trimmed by 4 bases and J by 5 bases, leaving 15 bases between them. CDR1 SEHNR and CDR2 FQNEAQ come from the germline V gene (reference sequence). The chain's CDR3 is CASSSGQVSNEQYF. CDR3 bases: TGTGCCAGCAGCTCTGGTCAGGTCAGCAACGAGCAGTACTTC.

This chain joins TRBV19 and TRBJ2-1, with unresolved D. This CDR3 has 12 residues. V lost 7 bases to trimming and J lost 6 bases, with 10 bases between them. From germline, CDR1 is LNHDA and CDR2 SQIVND (reference sequence). The CDR3 region is CASTRVFNEQFF. The CDR3 nucleotides are TGTGCCAGTACCCGGGTATTCAATGAGCAGTTCTTC.

A few counts support this clone. The CDR3 DNA follows: TGTGCCTGGAGTGTAACGACCGGTCAGCCCCAGCATTTT. Encoded protein: CAWSVTTGQPQHF. The chain couples TRBV30 to TRBJ1-5; D is ambiguous. Trimming left V 0 bases short and J 6 bases short, with 9 bases between. CDR3 length: 13 residues. Per the germline V gene, CDR1 is GTSNPN and CDR2 is SVGIG (reference sequence).